This T cell receptor beta chain was identified in a study of T cell clones after liver transplantation. Study outcomes and limitations: The donor-reactive repertoire was only partly measurable in two subjects, lacking donor cells.

Unstimulated PBMCs were sorted into CD3+CD4+ and CD3+CD8+ populations. This clone appeared many times. What it recognizes is unknown. Sequencing used immunoSEQ multiplex PCR; TCRdb keeps in-frame clones, though not all of them. The sample lists 55,000 to 75,000 clones, around 70% occurring once. The sample here was CD4+ T cells from blood, taken at the approximately 16-month timepoint. This TCR came from a human patient who received a liver transplant. Some T cells could come from the graft donor.

The CDR3 protein is CASSNGQGGPESYEQYV. The DNA for the CDR3 is TGTGCCAGCAGCAACGGACAGGGTGGACCCGAATCCTACGAGCAGTACGTC. The chain couples TRBV21-1 to TRBJ2-7; TRBD1, the D gene given by the table, was not confirmed from the DNA. TRBV21-1 is assigned pseudogene status. This CDR3 region has 17 residues.